The rows below give T cell receptor beta chains drawn from one sample of a study of blood T cell repertoires in COVID-19. Produced via immunoSEQ multiplex PCR; TCRdb's table is partial and in-frame only. The sample holds 150,000 to 250,000 clones, around 87% seen once. The sample comprised PBMCs or T cells enriched from blood (not recorded which). Source of these receptors: a woman aged 25 to 39 who had recovered from COVID-19. Each CDR3 is given with its conserved first and last residue. The order of the fields is CDR3 protein, CDR3 DNA, clone size, V gene, J gene, D gene. D genes are given only for firm matches. Clone size, where shown, is once, few, many, or a class for clones that have expanded.

CDR3 protein: CASSPGQLTFMNTEAFF
CDR3 DNA: TGTGCCAGCTCACCAGGACAGTTGACATTCATGAACACTGAAGCTTTCTTT
clone size: NA
V gene: TRBV18
J gene: TRBJ1-1
D gene: NA

CDR3 protein: CASSQSPDRVGYGYTF
CDR3 DNA: TGTGCCAGCAGCCAATCTCCCGACAGGGTTGGCTATGGCTACACCTTC
clone size: NA
V gene: TRBV16
J gene: TRBJ1-2
D gene: TRBD1

CDR3 protein: CASSFNTPSTDTQYF
CDR3 DNA: TGCGCCAGCAGCTTCAACACACCCTCCACAGATACGCAGTATTTT
clone size: NA
V gene: TRBV5-1
J gene: TRBJ2-3
D gene: NA

CDR3 protein: CASSDPGWDTEAFF
CDR3 DNA: TGTGCCAGCAGTGACCCGGGGTGGGACACTGAAGCTTTCTTT
clone size: few
V gene: TRBV6-1
J gene: TRBJ1-1
D gene: NA

CDR3 protein: CSVGQGASNQPQHF
CDR3 DNA: TGCAGCGTCGGACAGGGGGCTAGCAATCAGCCCCAGCATTTT
clone size: NA
V gene: TRBV29-1
J gene: TRBJ1-5
D gene: TRBD1

CDR3 protein: CASSHGSGSNQPQHF
CDR3 DNA: TGTGCCAGCAGCCATGGGTCGGGGAGCAATCAGCCCCAGCATTTT
clone size: NA
V gene: TRBV7-2
J gene: TRBJ1-5
D gene: NA

CDR3 protein: CASSRNRDGYTF
CDR3 DNA: TGTGCCAGCAGTCGAAACAGGGATGGCTACACCTTC
clone size: NA
V gene: TRBV25-1
J gene: TRBJ1-2
D gene: NA

CDR3 protein: CASSIQGPVNTEAFF
CDR3 DNA: TGTGCCAGCAGCATACAGGGCCCCGTGAACACTGAAGCTTTCTTT
clone size: NA
V gene: TRBV14
J gene: TRBJ1-1
D gene: NA

CDR3 protein: CAISESTHASRNSYEQYF
CDR3 DNA: TGTGCCATCAGTGAGTCGACCCATGCTAGCCGCAACTCCTACGAGCAGTACTTC
clone size: NA
V gene: TRBV10-3
J gene: TRBJ2-7
D gene: NA

CDR3 protein: CASSSPSGQAKNIQYF
CDR3 DNA: TGTGCCAGCAGCTCCCCCAGTGGACAAGCCAAAAACATTCAGTACTTC
clone size: NA
V gene: TRBV7-3
J gene: TRBJ2-4
D gene: NA

CDR3 protein: CAWHTGLDSPLHF
CDR3 DNA: TGTGCCTGGCATACAGGGTTGGATTCACCCCTCCACTTT
clone size: NA
V gene: TRBV30
J gene: TRBJ1-6
D gene: NA

CDR3 protein: CASSLTTGESNTEAFF
CDR3 DNA: TGTGCCAGCAGTTTAACGACAGGCGAATCGAACACTGAAGCTTTCTTT
clone size: NA
V gene: TRBV27
J gene: TRBJ1-1
D gene: NA

CDR3 protein: CASSQDAARVNSPLHF
CDR3 DNA: TGCGCCAGCAGCCAAGACGCAGCTCGGGTAAATTCACCCCTCCACTTT
clone size: NA
V gene: TRBV4-3
J gene: TRBJ1-6
D gene: NA

CDR3 protein: CASSHATGTPVETQYF
CDR3 DNA: TGTGCCAGCAGTCATGCGACCGGGACTCCCGTTGAGACCCAGTACTTC
clone size: once
V gene: TRBV6-2/TRBV6-3
J gene: TRBJ2-5
D gene: NA

CDR3 protein: CSGQRSTNEKLFF
CDR3 DNA: TGCAGCGGCCAACGGTCAACTAATGAAAAACTGTTTTTT
clone size: once
V gene: TRBV29-1
J gene: TRBJ1-4
D gene: NA

CDR3 protein: CASCEQGRLEKLFF
CDR3 DNA: TGTGCCAGCTGTGAACAGGGGCGGTTGGAAAAACTGTTTTTT
clone size: NA
V gene: TRBV28
J gene: TRBJ1-4
D gene: TRBD1

CDR3 protein: CASRPLAGGLYNEQFF
CDR3 DNA: TGTGCCAGCAGGCCATTAGCGGGGGGGCTGTACAATGAGCAGTTCTTC
clone size: once
V gene: TRBV7-2
J gene: TRBJ2-1
D gene: TRBD2

CDR3 protein: CASSPSTGGTNEKLFF
CDR3 DNA: TGTGCCAGCTCACCGTCGACAGGGGGGACTAATGAAAAACTGTTTTTT
clone size: NA
V gene: TRBV18
J gene: TRBJ1-4
D gene: TRBD1

CDR3 protein: CAQNRGASGANVLTF
CDR3 DNA: TGTGCCCAAAACAGGGGGGCCTCTGGGGCCAACGTCCTGACTTTC
clone size: NA
V gene: TRBV30
J gene: TRBJ2-6
D gene: TRBD1

CDR3 protein: CASSRAGRDDYGYTF
CDR3 DNA: TGTGCCAGCTCCCGCGCGGGAAGGGATGACTATGGCTACACCTTC
clone size: NA
V gene: TRBV18
J gene: TRBJ1-2
D gene: NA

CDR3 protein: CAWSVKQMIPEAFF
CDR3 DNA: TGTGCCTGGAGTGTAAAACAGATGATACCTGAAGCTTTCTTT
clone size: NA
V gene: TRBV30
J gene: TRBJ1-1
D gene: NA

CDR3 protein: CAWSDTYEQYF
CDR3 DNA: TGTGCCTGGAGTGACACCTACGAGCAGTACTTC
clone size: NA
V gene: TRBV30
J gene: TRBJ2-7
D gene: NA

CDR3 protein: CATSDRGNGNTEAFF
CDR3 DNA: TGTGCCACCAGTGATAGGGGGAATGGGAACACTGAAGCTTTCTTT
clone size: NA
V gene: TRBV24-1
J gene: TRBJ1-1
D gene: NA